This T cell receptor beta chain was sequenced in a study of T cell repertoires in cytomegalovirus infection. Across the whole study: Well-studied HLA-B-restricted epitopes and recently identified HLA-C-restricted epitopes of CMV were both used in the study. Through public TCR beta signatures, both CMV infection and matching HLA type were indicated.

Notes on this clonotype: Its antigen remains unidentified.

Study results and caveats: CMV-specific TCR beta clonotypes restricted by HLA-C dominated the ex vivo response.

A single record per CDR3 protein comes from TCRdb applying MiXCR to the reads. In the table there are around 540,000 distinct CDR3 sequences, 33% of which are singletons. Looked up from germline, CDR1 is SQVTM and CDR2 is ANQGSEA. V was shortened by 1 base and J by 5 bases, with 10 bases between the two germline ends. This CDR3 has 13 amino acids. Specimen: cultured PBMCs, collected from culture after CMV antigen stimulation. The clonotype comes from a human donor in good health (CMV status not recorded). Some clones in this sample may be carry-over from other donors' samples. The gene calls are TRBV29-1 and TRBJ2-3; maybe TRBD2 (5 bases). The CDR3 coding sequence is TGCAGCGTTGAAGTGGGAGCAGGAGATACGCAGTATTTT. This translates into CSVEVGAGDTQYF.